These 25 T cell receptor beta chains were sequenced from one sample in a study of Graves' ophthalmopathy and Graves' hyperthyroidism. CDR3 regions of TCR beta were amplified from RNA transcripts. A first-round RT-PCR used HTBI primers, followed by a second-round multiplex PCR. Each CDR3 protein gets one entry after TCRdb re-called the multiplex PCR reads with MiXCR. The profile covers 400,000 to 500,000 distinct CDR3 sequences, with around 20% appearing a single time and under 3.5% taken by the ten largest. Sequenced: peripheral blood. These receptors all stem from a woman aged 18 to 35 with stable Graves' hyperthyroidism.

This clonotype was recorded at least ten times. The genes are TRBV7-3 and TRBJ2-5; D may be TRBD2 (6 bases). Per the germline V gene, CDR1 is SGHTA and CDR2 is FQGTGA. V was clipped by 5 bases and J by 5 bases, with 18 bases between them. The CDR3 length is 15 residues. The CDR3 DNA is TGTGCCAGCAGCCCCGGGGGTCCGGGTAGCGAGACCCAGTACTTC. It translates to CASSPGGPGSETQYF. Variable domain in full (rest from reference TRBV7-3 and TRBJ2-5): GAGVSQTPSNKVTEKGKYVELRCDPISGHTALYWYRQSLGQGPEFLIYFQGTGAADDSGLPNDRFFAVRPEGSVSTLKIQRTERGDSAVYLCASSPGGPGSETQYFGPGTRLLVL.

The rearrangement joins TRBV28 to TRBJ1-5, with a possible D match to TRBD1 (5 bases). Trimming removed 6 bases at V and 7 bases at J, with 19 bases between. The germline V gene has CDR1 MDHEN and CDR2 SYDVKM. CDR3 size: 15 residues. CDR3 sequence: CASRWDGSSGQPQHF. The CDR3 DNA reads as TGTGCCAGCAGATGGGACGGATCCTCGGGGCAGCCCCAGCATTTT.

This clonotype was counted ten times or more. The chain combines TRBV12-3 or TRBV12-4 with TRBJ1-1; no firm D call. V lost 6 bases and J lost 1, with 12 bases in between. The CDR3 sequence is 14 residues long. The CDR3 sequence: CASRSLGKNTEAFF. Here the CDR3 DNA reads TGTGCCAGCAGATCCTTGGGAAAGAACACTGAAGCTTTCTTT.

This chain connects TRBV3-1 to TRBJ2-7; 8 bases fit TRBD2. The CDR3 has 15 residues. Germline CDR1 reads LGHDT; CDR2 reads YNNKEL (reference sequence). J was trimmed by 2 bases and V by 4 bases; bases with no gene match: 7. CDR3 sequence (DNA): TGTGCCAGCAGCCCCTTCAGCGGGAGCACCTACGAGCAGTACTTC. Translation: CASSPFSGSTYEQYF.

This clonotype appeared a few times. The CDR3 DNA sequence: TGTGCCAGCAGCTGGTACCGGGAGGGACGGGGGACCCAGTACTTC. Translated: CASSWYREGRGTQYF. V usage is TRBV7-6 and J usage is TRBJ2-5; TRBD2 matches at 8 bases. CDR3 length equals 15 residues. Germline V gene data show CDR1 as SGHVS and CDR2 as FNYEAQ. The ends lost 4 bases at V and 7 bases at J; junction bases unmatched: 11. Full variable domain (outside the CDR3, taken from reference TRBV7-6 and TRBJ2-5): GAGVSQSPRYKVTKRGQDVALRCDPISGHVSLYWYRQALGQGPEFLTYFNYEAQQDKSGLPNDRFSAERPEGSISTLTIQRTEQRDSAMYRCASSWYREGRGTQYFGPGTRLLVL.

The sample holds many counts of this clonotype. CDR3 sequence (DNA): TGTGCCAGCAGTTCCCCCGGGACAGCAGCCAAAAACATTCAGTACTTC. This translates into CASSSPGTAAKNIQYF. The chain links TRBV6-5 to TRBJ2-4, with 7 bases matching TRBD1. CDR3 size: 16 residues. V lost 4 bases, J lost 0 bases, and 6 bases stayed unmatched. Germline V gene sequence: CDR1 MNHEY, CDR2 SVGAGI.

This clonotype was counted ten times or more. The genes are TRBV30 and TRBJ1-3; 9 nucleotides match TRBD1. Germline-derived CDR1 and CDR2 are GTSNPN and SVGIG (reference sequence). This CDR3 comprises 12 residues. V gave up 8 bases and J gave up 6 bases; unmatched junction bases: 5. Here the CDR3 reads CARGTGSNTIYF. Here the CDR3 DNA reads TGTGCCCGCGGGACAGGGTCAAACACCATATATTTT. Together with reference TRBV30 and TRBJ1-3, the CDR3 gives the full variable domain: SQTIHQWPATLVQPVGSPLSLECTVEGTSNPNLYWYRQAAGRGLQLLFYSVGIGQISSEVPQNLSASRPQDRQFILSSKKLLLSDSGFYLCARGTGSNTIYFGEGSWLTVV.

Notes on this clonotype: The final CDR3 position lacks the conserved phenylalanine or tryptophan, pointing to a likely read error. The J gene is TRBJ2-5, the V gene TRBV25-1; D call uncertain. Trimming removed 3 bases at V and 0 bases at J, with 5 bases between. The CDR3 spans 13 residues. Germline V gene sequence: CDR1 MGHDK, CDR2 SYGVNS. For the CDR3, the DNA is TGTGCCAGCAGTGACACGTACCAAGAGACCCAGTACTCC. It encodes CASSDTYQETQYS.

Many counts were recorded for this clonotype. The rearrangement joins TRBV29-1 to TRBJ2-5; D not resolved. V lost 0 bases and J 5 bases, leaving 13 bases between the germline ends. Germline V gives CDR1 SQVTM, CDR2 ANQGSEA. There are 14 residues in the CDR3. CDR3 amino acids: CSVEDRVLGETQYF. CDR3 bases: TGCAGCGTTGAAGATCGCGTCCTAGGGGAGACCCAGTACTTC.

This clonotype was recorded many times. J is TRBJ2-5 and V is TRBV15, with D perhaps TRBD1 (6 bases). This CDR3 is 13 amino acids long. Trimming took off 5 bases at V and 2 bases at J, with 9 bases between the two ends. Germline assignment: CDR1 LNHNV and CDR2 YYDKDF (reference sequence). CDR3 coding DNA: TGTGCCACCAGCGGAGGACAGCAAGAGACCCAGTACTTC. This translates into CATSGGQQETQYF.

Many counts were recorded for this clonotype. The chain has TRBV4-1 and TRBJ2-2; D not certain. The CDR3 has 12 residues. Germline loops: CDR1 MGHRA, CDR2 YSYEKL. The germline V and J ends were trimmed by 9 bases and 3 bases, with 8 bases remaining between them. The CDR3: CASRTYTGELFF. The CDR3, as DNA: TGCGCCAGTCGGACCTACACCGGGGAGCTGTTTTTT.

This clonotype was recorded many times. This sequence joins TRBV6-5 and TRBJ2-5, with unresolved D. The length of the CDR3 is 14 residues. The germline V gene encodes CDR1 MNHEY and CDR2 SVGAGI. Trimming left V 1 base short and J 4 bases short, with 10 bases between. This CDR3 reads CASSYLVGRETQYF. The CDR3 nucleotides are TGTGCCAGCAGTTACTTGGTGGGTCGAGAGACCCAGTACTTC.

The V gene is TRBV7-9, the J gene TRBJ2-7, with a tentative D call TRBD1 (6 bases). CDR3 length: 15 amino acids. V was trimmed by 2 bases and J by 3 bases, leaving 14 bases between them. The germline gives CDR1 SEHNR, CDR2 FQNEAQ (reference sequence). The CDR3 sequence is CASSLQTGKGYEQYF. The CDR3 bases are TGTGCCAGCAGCTTACAAACAGGGAAAGGCTACGAGCAGTACTTC.

This clonotype was seen repeatedly, ten times or more. This chain uses TRBV2 with TRBJ2-7, with D possibly matching TRBD2 (5 bases). The V end was cut by 2 bases, the J end by 9 bases, with 14 bases between. CDR1 and CDR2 (germline): SNHLY, FYNNEI. The CDR3 is 13 amino acids. Here the CDR3 reads CASSEFAFEGQYF. CDR3 DNA: TGTGCCAGCAGTGAATTTGCGTTCGAGGGGCAGTACTTC.

There are many counts of this clonotype. The chain joins TRBV10-3 to TRBJ2-7; D gene uncertain. This CDR3 contains 11 residues. Trimming took off 11 bases at V and 4 bases at J, with 12 bases between the two ends. Germline-derived CDR1 and CDR2 are ENHRY and SYGVKD. In DNA, the CDR3 is TGTGCCTGCGGATGGACGTACGAGCAGTACTTC. It specifies CACGWTYEQYF.

This chain connects TRBV27 to TRBJ1-5; D remains unclear. CDR3 length equals 18 residues. CDR1 and CDR2 from the germline V gene are MNHEY and SMNVEV (reference sequence). V lost 8 bases to trimming and J lost 0 bases, with 23 bases between them. In nucleotides, the CDR3 is TGTGCCAGCCGACTTTGGGGTTCTGGGCTCTTTAGCAATCAGCCCCAGCATTTT. Protein product: CASRLWGSGLFSNQPQHF.

This clonotype was found many times. V and J are TRBV28 and TRBJ2-5; 7 nucleotides match TRBD2. Germline CDR1 is MDHEN and CDR2 is SYDVKM. V lost 3 bases and J lost 2; bases outside the gene matches: 12. The CDR3 consists of 17 residues. The CDR3 sequence: CASSFALPGGDQETQYF. The CDR3, as DNA: TGTGCCAGCAGTTTTGCCCTTCCGGGAGGCGATCAAGAGACCCAGTACTTC.

The V gene is TRBV28, the J gene TRBJ2-7; D not resolved. V shed 6 bases and J shed 2 bases, with 20 bases lying between them. Germline assignment: CDR1 MDHEN and CDR2 SYDVKM. This CDR3 has 16 amino acids. CDR3 residues: CASSPMWPLGTYEQYF. Here the CDR3 DNA reads TGTGCCAGCAGCCCAATGTGGCCCCTGGGGACCTACGAGCAGTACTTC.

This clonotype was picked up many times. No DNA is shown, since the ends of the CDR3 on it are uncertain; the CDR3 is the one TCRdb lists. The chain combines TRBV6-5 with TRBJ2-4; TRBD1, the table's D call, was not compared with the DNA. The CDR3 sequence runs 14 residues, both termini included. Germline V gene data show CDR1 as MNHEY and CDR2 as SVGAGI. CDR3 region: CASSYVAGGNIKYF.

This clonotype was seen a few times. This sequence joins TRBV5-4 and TRBJ2-7; no clear D. Deletions cut 4 bases from V and 6 bases from J, with 11 bases between. Looked up from germline, CDR1 is SGHNT and CDR2 is YYREEE (reference sequence). The CDR3 covers 12 residues. CDR3 in DNA: TGTGCCAGCAGCGTACAGTGGGGCGAGCAGTACTTC. This sequence encodes CASSVQWGEQYF.

This clonotype showed up many times. The V gene is TRBV6-1, the J gene TRBJ2-2, with 10 positions matching TRBD1. Trimming took 6 bases from V and 6 from J; bases not matched to a gene: 10. The germline V gene encodes CDR1 MNHNS and CDR2 SASEGT. The CDR3 sequence is 16 residues long. The CDR3 sequence: CASRGSGQGVAGELFF. In DNA form, the CDR3 reads TGTGCCAGCAGGGGCAGCGGACAGGGGGTCGCCGGGGAGCTGTTTTTT.

This chain links TRBV3-1 with TRBJ1-1; 9 bases line up with TRBD1. This CDR3 is built from 14 residues. Trimming at V came to 2 bases and at J to 5 bases, leaving 3 bases not matched to a gene. Germline lookup yields CDR1 LGHDT and CDR2 YNNKEL (reference sequence). In DNA form, the CDR3 reads TGTGCCAGCAGCCAACGGACAGGGGAAACTGAAGCTTTCTTT. Translating gives CASSQRTGETEAFF.

This rearrangement joins TRBV12-3 or TRBV12-4 to TRBJ1-2; D not certain. The V end lost 0 bases, the J end lost 2 bases, and 10 bases lay between the germline ends. This CDR3 comprises 15 residues. The CDR3 DNA reads TGTGCCAGCAGTTTAGCCCCAAGTAGGAACTATGGCTACACCTTC. It specifies CASSLAPSRNYGYTF.

Many counts were recorded for this clonotype. The chain combines TRBV6-1 with TRBJ1-1; possibly TRBD1 for D (5 bases). Germline V gives CDR1 MNHNS, CDR2 SASEGT. V lost 6 bases and J lost 0, with 14 bases in between. This CDR3 is 15 amino acids long. DNA of the CDR3: TGTGCCAGCAGCAGGGATAGATCCGTGAACACTGAAGCTTTCTTT. It encodes CASSRDRSVNTEAFF.

At least ten counts were recorded for this clonotype. The chain is built from TRBV12-3 or TRBV12-4 and TRBJ1-1; no firm D call. Trimming shortened V by 1 base and J by 1 base, and 13 bases separated the two germline ends. CDR3 length: 16 amino acids. The CDR3 nucleotides are TGTGCCAGCAGTTTAGGTGGAGGCTGGGGGAACACTGAAGCTTTCTTT. Translation gives CASSLGGGWGNTEAFF.